These 24 T cell receptor beta chains were all obtained from the same sample, sequenced in a study of blood T cell repertoires in COVID-19 (dated by TCRdb to the early 2020s). The library was prepared using the immunoSEQ multiplex PCR assay. TCRdb retrieved this table from immuneACCESS and kept in-frame rearrangements only. Not all clones are present; in checked studies, unresolved V genes account for under half, and no reason is known for the remainder. The sample data list about 15,000 clones, and roughly 87% of these were observed just once. About 5% of the sample is in the top ten clones. Sequencing was carried out using peripheral blood. The receptors shown here come from a human donor in a cohort sampled during active COVID-19.

The V call is TRBV18, the J call TRBJ2-1, with 11 bases fitting TRBD1. CDR1 is KGHSH and CDR2 is LQKENI in the germline V gene. This CDR3 is built from 15 residues. The junction had 9 bases not matched to a gene; V was cut back by 6 bases and J by 8 bases. As DNA, the CDR3 is TGTGCCAGCTCCCGCCAGGGACAGGGGGGCGATGAGCAGTTCTTC. Protein: CASSRQGQGGDEQFF.

The chain has TRBV5-5 and TRBJ1-5, with 7 positions matching TRBD1. The CDR3 consists of 16 residues. The V and J ends lost 0 bases and 0 bases, in that order; junction bases with no gene match: 3. Germline CDR1 and CDR2: SGHKS and YYEKEE (reference sequence). The CDR3 DNA follows: TGTGCCAGCAGCTTGGGGGACAGCTATAGCAATCAGCCCCAGCATTTT. It specifies CASSLGDSYSNQPQHF. Using reference TRBV5-5 and TRBJ1-5 for the parts outside the CDR3, the full variable domain is DAGVTQSPTHLIKTRGQQVTLRCSPISGHKSVSWYQQVLGQGPQFIFQYYEKEERGRGNFPDRFSARQFPNYSSELNVNALLLGDSALYLCASSLGDSYSNQPQHFGDGTRLSIL.

This clone has just one count. The junction differs from germline at one of its ends, possibly a read error. Other DNA sequences in the same sample also yield this CDR3. The V and J genes are TRBV5-1 and TRBJ2-2; 11 nucleotides match TRBD2. Germline V CDR1 and CDR2: SGHRS, YFSETQ. The CDR3 totals 16 residues. In nucleotides, the CDR3 is TGTGCCAGCAGCATAGGACTAGCGGGTGGCACCGGGGAGCTGTTTTTT. This codes for CASSIGLAGGTGELFF.

The chain links TRBV6-1 to TRBJ1-6; tentative D call: TRBD1 (5 bases). Germline V lookup: CDR1 MNHNS, CDR2 SASEGT. CDR3 length equals 13 residues. Trimming shortened V by 3 bases and J by 5 bases, and 5 bases separated the two germline ends. In nucleotides, the CDR3 is TGTGCCAGCAGTGACAGGGATAATTCACCCCTCCACTTT. Translated, it gives CASSDRDNSPLHF.

The rearrangement uses TRBV19 and TRBJ1-4; 8 positions match TRBD1. V trimming: 11 bases; J trimming: 8 bases; junction bases outside the gene matches: 10. The CDR3 has 13 amino acids. Germline CDR1 is LNHDA and CDR2 is SQIVND (reference sequence). CDR3 sequence reads: CAGPTGALEKLFF. CDR3 nucleotide sequence: TGTGCCGGGCCGACAGGGGCCTTGGAAAAACTGTTTTTT.

The V gene is TRBV5-4, the J gene TRBJ2-2, with TRBD1 identical over 7 bases. V trimming: 2 bases; J trimming: 6 bases; junction bases outside the gene matches: 1. This CDR3 is 13 amino acids long. Germline V CDR1 and CDR2: SGHNT, YYREEE (reference sequence). The CDR3: CASSFQGAGELFF. CDR3 nucleotides: TGTGCCAGCAGCTTCCAGGGGGCCGGGGAGCTGTTTTTT.

The gene calls are TRBV11-1 and TRBJ2-1; 14 bases agree with TRBD2. CDR3 size: 14 residues. Germline V lookup: CDR1 SGHAT, CDR2 FQDESV (reference sequence). V lost 4 bases, J lost 10 bases, and 3 bases stayed unmatched. This CDR3 is CASSYRTSGREQFF. Here the CDR3 DNA reads TGTGCCAGCAGCTACAGGACTAGCGGGAGGGAGCAGTTCTTC.

The V call is TRBV3-1 (or the pseudogene TRBV3-2), the J call TRBJ1-4, with D maybe TRBD1 (5 bases). This CDR3 has 13 residues. The V gene lost 5 bases and the J gene lost 10 bases, with 14 bases spanning the gap. Germline loops: CDR1 LGHDT, CDR2 YNNKEL (reference sequence). CDR3 in DNA: TGTGCCAGCAGCTCTCGACGGGGGGGAAAACTGTTTTTT. Translated: CASSSRRGGKLFF.

V gene TRBV15 combines with J gene TRBJ1-4; D ambiguous. Germline CDR1 reads LNHNV; CDR2 reads YYDKDF (reference sequence). This CDR3 spans 14 amino acids. V was cut by 5 bases and J by 4 bases, with 11 bases left in between. CDR3 amino acids: CATSPRGVNEKLFF. As DNA, the CDR3 is TGTGCCACCAGCCCCCGGGGAGTTAATGAAAAACTGTTTTTT.

This clone was observed a handful of times. The rearrangement joins TRBV7-6 to TRBJ2-2; D uncertain. The CDR3 length is 16 residues. Germline V lookup: CDR1 SGHVS, CDR2 FNYEAQ. The V end lost 5 bases, the J end lost 0 bases, and 13 bases lay between the germline ends. The CDR3 is CASSTHYGTNTGELFF. The CDR3 DNA reads as TGTGCCAGCAGCACACACTACGGCACGAACACCGGGGAGCTGTTTTTT.

The gene calls are TRBV7-9 and TRBJ1-1, with 8 positions matching TRBD1. The CDR3 length is 16 residues. V gave up 5 bases and J gave up 3 bases; unmatched junction bases: 11. CDR1 and CDR2 (germline): SEHNR, FQNEAQ (reference sequence). In DNA form, the CDR3 reads TGTGCCAGCAGCCACTCCCTAGGACAGGGCGACACTGAAGCTTTCTTT. Translated: CASSHSLGQGDTEAFF. Drawing the rest from reference TRBV7-9 and TRBJ1-1, the complete variable domain is DTGVSQNPRHKITKRGQNVTFRCDPISEHNRLYWYRQTLGQGPEFLTYFQNEAQLEKSRLLSDRFSAERPKGSFSTLEIQRTEQGDSAMYLCASSHSLGQGDTEAFFGQGTRLTVV.

This rearrangement joins TRBV14 to TRBJ1-2, with D hard to call. Trimming left V 4 bases short and J 1 base short, with 16 bases between. CDR3 size: 16 residues. In germline, CDR1 is SGHDN, CDR2 FVKESK. Written as DNA, the CDR3 is TGTGCCAGCAGCCCGATGGGCGAGGGTTATAACTATGGCTACACCTTC. It is translated as CASSPMGEGYNYGYTF.

This rearrangement joins TRBV19 to TRBJ2-2, with D possibly being TRBD2 (5 bases). The germline CDR1 and CDR2 sequences are LNHDA and SQIVND (reference sequence). The CDR3 totals 13 residues. The V and J ends lost 6 bases and 5 bases respectively, with 10 bases between them. CDR3 in amino acids: CASRTTGTGELFF. The CDR3, as DNA: TGTGCCAGTAGGACTACGGGTACCGGGGAGCTGTTTTTT.

This chain links TRBV11-2 with TRBJ2-3; 7 bases are a match to TRBD1. The CDR3 length is 14 residues. The ends lost 8 bases at V and 6 bases at J; junction bases unmatched: 11. CDR1 SGHAT and CDR2 FQNNGV come from the germline V gene. The CDR3 spells CASGSGTVADTQYF. CDR3 nucleotides: TGTGCCAGCGGTTCCGGGACAGTCGCGGATACGCAGTATTTT.

In this sample, this clone turned up once. This chain connects TRBV5-1 to TRBJ1-1; tentative D call: TRBD1 (5 bases). This CDR3 spans 17 amino acids. Trimming left V 4 bases short and J 4 bases short, with 23 bases between. The V gene's germline CDR1 is SGHRS and CDR2 YFSETQ. The CDR3 coding sequence is TGCGCCAGCAGCCCGATAGGGCTCAGGGCCGGCGGCACTGAAGCTTTCTTT. It yields the protein CASSPIGLRAGGTEAFF.

This rearrangement joins TRBV28 to TRBJ1-5; 10 bases fit TRBD1. Germline values: CDR1 MDHEN, CDR2 SYDVKM. This CDR3 is 14 amino acids long. V trimming: 6 bases; J trimming: 4 bases; junction bases outside the gene matches: 3. CDR3: CASSLGQGNQPQHF. The CDR3 bases are TGTGCCAGCAGCCTGGGACAGGGGAATCAGCCCCAGCATTTT.

In its sample, this clone ranks as large. The rearrangement links TRBV13 to TRBJ2-5; a possible D gene is TRBD2 (5 bases). The V gene lost 5 bases and the J gene lost 9 bases, with 13 bases spanning the gap. Germline loops: CDR1 PRHDT, CDR2 FYEKMQ (reference sequence). This CDR3 has 12 amino acids. CDR3 sequence: CASSPHKGAQYF. The CDR3 nucleotides are TGTGCCAGCAGCCCTCATAAGGGAGCCCAGTACTTC. The variable domain in full, completed from reference TRBV13 and TRBJ2-5, reads AAGVIQSPRHLIKEKRETATLKCYPIPRHDTVYWYQQGPGQDPQFLISFYEKMQSDKGSIPDRFSAQQFSDYHSELNMSSLELGDSALYFCASSPHKGAQYFGPGTRLLVL.

This rearrangement joins TRBV30 to TRBJ2-3, with a possible D match to TRBD2 (6 bases). Germline V gene data show CDR1 as GTSNPN and CDR2 as SVGIG (reference sequence). This CDR3 is built from 14 residues. V was pared by 4 bases and J by 0 bases, with 11 bases between. The CDR3, as DNA: TGTGCCTGGAAGGCCGGGACTAGCACAGATACGCAGTATTTT. Its protein product is CAWKAGTSTDTQYF.

The chain links TRBV19 to TRBJ1-1; possible D gene TRBD1, 6 bases. The CDR3 consists of 14 residues. Deletions cut 5 bases from V and 4 bases from J, with 14 bases between. Germline-derived CDR1 and CDR2 are LNHDA and SQIVND (reference sequence). The DNA for the CDR3 is TGTGCCAGTAGTCCCGGCGGGGGCCGCACTGAAGCTTTCTTT. Amino acids: CASSPGGGRTEAFF.

The CDR3 region has the DNA TGTGCCAGCAGATCTCAGGGAGGGACTGAAGCTTTCTTT. Its translation: CASRSQGGTEAFF. The rearrangement links TRBV6-4 to TRBJ1-1; possible D gene TRBD1, 5 bases. The V end lost 6 bases, the J end lost 5 bases, and 13 bases lay between the germline ends. This CDR3 spans 13 amino acids. CDR1 is MRHNA, CDR2 SNTAGT, per germline.

CDR3 nucleotides: TGTGCCAGCATTCCTGCCGGTCCGCGGAGGTACACCGGGGAGCTGTTTTTT. Protein sequence: CASIPAGPRRYTGELFF. The gene calls are TRBV11-2 and TRBJ2-2; tentatively, D is TRBD2 (5 bases). CDR1 and CDR2 (germline): SGHAT, FQNNGV. The CDR3 consists of 17 residues. V was clipped by 7 bases and J by 3 bases, with 21 bases between them.

This chain joins TRBV9 and TRBJ2-1, with D maybe TRBD1 (6 bases). The CDR3 length is 14 residues. The V gene's germline CDR1 is SGDLS and CDR2 YYNGEE. Deletions cut 0 bases from V and 5 bases from J, with 9 bases between. CDR3 bases: TGTGCCAGCAGCGTAGGACAGGTTCACAATGAGCAGTTCTTC. It yields the protein CASSVGQVHNEQFF. The complete variable domain, with remaining parts taken from reference TRBV9 and TRBJ2-1, reads DSGVTQTPKHLITATGQRVTLRCSPRSGDLSVYWYQQSLDQGLQFLIQYYNGEERAKGNILERFSAQQFPDLHSELNLSSLELGDSALYFCASSVGQVHNEQFFGPGTRLTVL.

The rearrangement uses TRBV29-1 and TRBJ1-3; TRBD1 might be the D (6 bases). There are 12 residues in the CDR3. Trimming took off 7 bases at V and 8 bases at J, with 15 bases between the two ends. In germline, CDR1 is SQVTM, CDR2 ANQGSEA. Here the CDR3 reads CSAGYGGHTIYF. The CDR3 bases are TGCAGCGCCGGATATGGGGGCCACACCATATATTTT.

This sequence joins TRBV2 and TRBJ1-5; no clear D gene. The CDR3 length is 13 residues. The V end was cut by 4 bases, the J end by 4 bases, with 8 bases between. CDR1 and CDR2 (germline): SNHLY, FYNNEI. CDR3 region: CASSAGNNQPQHF. The CDR3, as DNA: TGTGCCAGCAGTGCAGGAAATAATCAGCCCCAGCATTTT.